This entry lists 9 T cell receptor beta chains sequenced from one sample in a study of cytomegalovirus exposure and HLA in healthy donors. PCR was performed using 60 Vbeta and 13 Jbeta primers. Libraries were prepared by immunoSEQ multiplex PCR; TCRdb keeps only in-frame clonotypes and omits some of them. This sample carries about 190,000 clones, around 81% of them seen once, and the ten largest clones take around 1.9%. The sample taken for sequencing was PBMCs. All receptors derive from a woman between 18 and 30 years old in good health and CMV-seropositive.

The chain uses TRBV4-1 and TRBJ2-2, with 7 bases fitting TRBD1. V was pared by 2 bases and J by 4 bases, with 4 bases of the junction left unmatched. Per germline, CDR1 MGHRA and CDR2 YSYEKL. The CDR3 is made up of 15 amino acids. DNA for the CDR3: TGCGCCAGCAGCCAAACTACAGGGGTCACCGGGGAGCTGTTTTTT. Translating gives CASSQTTGVTGELFF.

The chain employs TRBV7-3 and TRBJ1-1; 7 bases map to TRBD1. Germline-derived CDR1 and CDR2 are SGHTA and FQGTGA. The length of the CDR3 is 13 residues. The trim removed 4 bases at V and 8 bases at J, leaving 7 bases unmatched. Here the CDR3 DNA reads TGTGCCAGCAGCTCCCTGGACAGGAGCGAAGCTTTCTTT. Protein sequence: CASSSLDRSEAFF.

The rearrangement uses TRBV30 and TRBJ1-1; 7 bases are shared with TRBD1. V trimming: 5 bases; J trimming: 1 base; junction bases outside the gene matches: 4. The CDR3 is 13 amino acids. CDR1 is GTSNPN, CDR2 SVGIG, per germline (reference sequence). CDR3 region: CAWEQGQNTEAFF. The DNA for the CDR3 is TGTGCCTGGGAACAGGGGCAGAACACTGAAGCTTTCTTT.

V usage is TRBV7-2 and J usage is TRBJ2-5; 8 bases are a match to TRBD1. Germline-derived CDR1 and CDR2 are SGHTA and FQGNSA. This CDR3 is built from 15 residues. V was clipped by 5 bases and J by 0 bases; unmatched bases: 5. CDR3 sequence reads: CASSQDRAYQETQYF. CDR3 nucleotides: TGTGCCAGCAGCCAGGACAGGGCGTACCAAGAGACCCAGTACTTC.

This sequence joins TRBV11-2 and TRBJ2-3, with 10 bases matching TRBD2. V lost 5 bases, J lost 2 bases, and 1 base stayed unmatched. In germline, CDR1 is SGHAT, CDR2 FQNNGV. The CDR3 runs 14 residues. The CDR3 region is CASSTSGDTDTQYF. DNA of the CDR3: TGTGCCAGCAGCACTAGCGGGGACACAGATACGCAGTATTTT.

As DNA, the CDR3 is TGTGCCAGCAGCCCGAGGGGGGGGAACTACGAGCAGTACTTC. Translation: CASSPRGGNYEQYF. V gene TRBV9 combines with J gene TRBJ2-7; tentatively, D is TRBD2 (7 bases). Germline V gene lookup returns CDR1 SGDLS and CDR2 YYNGEE. The CDR3 is 14 amino acids. V lost 4 bases to trimming and J lost 3 bases, with 14 bases between them. Full variable domain (outside the CDR3, taken from reference TRBV9 and TRBJ2-7): DSGVTQTPKHLITATGQRVTLRCSPRSGDLSVYWYQQSLDQGLQFLIQYYNGEERAKGNILERFSAQQFPDLHSELNLSSLELGDSALYFCASSPRGGNYEQYFGPGTRLTVT.

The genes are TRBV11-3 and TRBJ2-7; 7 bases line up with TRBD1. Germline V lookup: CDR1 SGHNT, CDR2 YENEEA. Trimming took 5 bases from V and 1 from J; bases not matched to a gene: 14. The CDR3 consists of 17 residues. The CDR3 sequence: CASSGEGWDRPSYEQYV. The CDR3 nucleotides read TGTGCCAGCAGCGGGGAAGGTTGGGACAGACCTTCCTACGAGCAGTACGTC.

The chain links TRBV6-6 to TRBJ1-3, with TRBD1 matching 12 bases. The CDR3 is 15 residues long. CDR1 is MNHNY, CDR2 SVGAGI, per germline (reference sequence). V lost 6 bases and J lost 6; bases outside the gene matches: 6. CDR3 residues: CASRKGTGGENTIYF. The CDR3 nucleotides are TGTGCCAGCAGAAAGGGGACAGGGGGCGAAAACACCATATATTTT.

DNA of the CDR3: TGTGCCAGCAGTCCGACAGGGGACTATGGCTACACCTTC. Amino acids: CASSPTGDYGYTF. The chain combines TRBV6-5 with TRBJ1-2, with 8 positions matching TRBD1. V dropped 5 bases and J dropped 3; count of bases not matched to a gene: 2. The CDR3 extends over 13 amino acids. Germline CDR1 reads MNHEY; CDR2 reads SVGAGI.